The next 28 T cell receptor beta chains were all read from a single sample in a study of identical twins (dated by TCRdb to 2015 to 2016). Library method: 5' RACE. Sequencing relied on an Illumina HiSeq 2000. In-frame beta chains were kept once TCRdb had trimmed the public reads at Q25 with fastp and called clones with MiXCR. Rows with a matching CDR3 protein are joined into one entry that keeps the most common DNA and genes. This sample lists 400,000 to 550,000 distinct CDR3 sequences; 14% were detected once. The ten most abundant clones make up approximately 1% of the sample. This same sample was also taken into another study, of yellow fever vaccine responses in identical twins.

The sample consisted of CD4+ T cells sorted from blood. The receptors stem from a woman between 18 and 29 years old in good health.

This clonotype was counted at least ten times. The chain joins TRBV29-1 to TRBJ1-3; no clear D. Germline values: CDR1 SQVTM, CDR2 ANQGSEA. This CDR3 has 14 amino acids. Trimming removed 6 bases from V and 0 bases from J, with 12 bases in between. CDR3 sequence (DNA): TGCAGCGTCCAGGCGGGGTTCTCTGGAAACACCATATATTTT. Protein: CSVQAGFSGNTIYF.

The table lists this clonotype with a few counts. The V and J genes are TRBV21-1 and TRBJ2-7; TRBD2 reflects the table's D call only, with no check against the DNA. TRBV21-1 is listed as a pseudogene. The CDR3 length is 14 residues. CDR3 sequence: CASSNIGTSYEQYF. CDR3 in DNA: TGTGCCAGCAGCAACATCGGGACTTCTTACGAGCAGTACTTC.

This clonotype has a handful of counts. This rearrangement joins TRBV4-3 to TRBJ2-2; either TRBD1 or TRBD2 may fit D (5 bases each). Germline CDR1 is LGHNA and CDR2 is YSLEER. The CDR3 has 15 residues. V lost 0 bases to trimming and J lost 5 bases, with 10 bases between them. The CDR3 DNA reads as TGCGCCAGCAGCCAAGACCGGGGCCGGACCGGGGAGCTGTTTTTT. It encodes CASSQDRGRTGELFF.

This CDR3 is CSAGTGASGKDTQYF. CDR3 bases: TGCAGTGCAGGCACCGGGGCTAGCGGGAAAGATACGCAGTATTTT. The chain carries TRBV20-1 and TRBJ2-3; 9 bases map to TRBD2. The germline V gene encodes CDR1 DFQATT and CDR2 SNEGSKA (reference sequence). The CDR3 runs to 15 residues. After removal of 6 bases from V and 5 bases from J, the junction contained 12 bases not matched to a gene.

The rearrangement links TRBV20-1 to TRBJ2-3; D is unresolved. Trimming removed 3 bases at V and 10 bases at J, with 11 bases between. The CDR3 is 11 amino acids. From germline, CDR1 is DFQATT and CDR2 SNEGSKA (reference sequence). The CDR3 reads CSASSSAAQYF. For the CDR3, the DNA is TGCAGTGCTAGTTCATCCGCAGCGCAGTATTTT.

This rearrangement joins TRBV18 to TRBJ2-5, with D maybe TRBD1 (5 bases). CDR1 KGHSH and CDR2 LQKENI come from the germline V gene. Trimming removed 3 bases from V and 4 bases from J, with 15 bases in between. The length of the CDR3 is 15 residues. This CDR3 reads CASSPLDVGAETQYF. Here the CDR3 DNA reads TGTGCCAGCTCACCCCTCGACGTAGGGGCAGAGACCCAGTACTTC.

This clonotype came up many times. This sequence joins TRBV28 and TRBJ2-7; no definite D call. The CDR3 has 13 residues. Trimming removed 5 bases at V and 3 bases at J, with 11 bases between. CDR1 MDHEN and CDR2 SYDVKM come from the germline V gene. Written as DNA, the CDR3 is TGTGCCAGCAGTCAAGGGCTAGGCTACGAGCAGTACTTC. Encoded protein: CASSQGLGYEQYF.

V and J are TRBV29-1 and TRBJ2-1; TRBD2 matches at 9 bases. The CDR3 extends over 14 amino acids. Germline assignment: CDR1 SQVTM and CDR2 ANQGSEA. With V trimmed by 3 bases and J by 8 bases, 8 bases remained unmatched. The CDR3 loop reads CSVDGGGGADEQFF. CDR3 DNA sequence: TGCAGCGTTGATGGGGGCGGGGGGGCCGATGAGCAGTTCTTC.

This chain connects TRBV4-3 to TRBJ2-1, with 12 positions matching TRBD1. The V segment lost 4 bases and the J segment 7 bases; nucleotides outside the gene matches: 14. The V gene's germline CDR1 is LGHNA and CDR2 YSLEER. CDR3 size: 18 residues. The CDR3: CASSPKAPPGQGANEQFF. CDR3 nucleotides: TGCGCCAGCAGCCCCAAGGCCCCACCGGGACAGGGGGCGAATGAGCAGTTCTTC.

This clonotype was recorded a few times. The chain combines TRBV12-5 with TRBJ2-1; TRBD2 aligns across 10 bases. J gave up 2 bases and V 0 bases, and 4 bases lay outside the gene matches. This CDR3 has 17 residues. Germline assignment: CDR1 LGHNT and CDR2 FRNRAP. CDR3: CASGLVTSGTPYNEQFF. Here the CDR3 DNA reads TGTGCTAGTGGTTTGGTAACTAGCGGGACACCCTACAATGAGCAGTTCTTC.

This clonotype was observed a few times. V gene TRBV27 combines with J gene TRBJ2-4, with 8 nucleotides matching TRBD2. The V and J ends lost 8 bases and 0 bases, in that order; junction bases with no gene match: 9. Germline V gene sequence: CDR1 MNHEY, CDR2 SMNVEV (reference sequence). The CDR3 extends over 16 amino acids. In DNA, the CDR3 is TGTGCCAGCGGCCCCTTTCGGGGGGGAGCCAAAAACATTCAGTACTTC. Protein: CASGPFRGGAKNIQYF.

This clonotype was observed a few times. The CDR3 sequence: CASRYRGGGIQYF. DNA of the CDR3: TGTGCCAGTAGATACAGGGGAGGAGGCATTCAGTACTTC. The chain employs TRBV19 and TRBJ2-4, with a weak D call TRBD1 (7 bases). Germline CDR1 and CDR2: LNHDA and SQIVND (reference sequence). This CDR3 has 13 residues. Trimming shortened V by 6 bases and J by 9 bases, and 15 bases separated the two germline ends.

The chain has TRBV10-3 and TRBJ1-6; the D is unclear. Germline assignment: CDR1 ENHRY and CDR2 SYGVKD. The CDR3 covers 14 residues. Trimming took off 7 bases at V and 5 bases at J, with 12 bases between the two ends. The CDR3 bases are TGTGCCATCACTCCGGATAGAAATAATTCACCCCTCCACTTT. This translates into CAITPDRNNSPLHF.

The V gene is TRBV28, the J gene TRBJ2-7; D is unclear. V shed 4 bases and J shed 1 base, with 14 bases lying between them. Germline V gives CDR1 MDHEN, CDR2 SYDVKM. This CDR3 is built from 15 residues. The CDR3 DNA follows: TGTGCCAGCAGTTCCCCGGGCCTAGGGTCCTACGAGCAGTACTTC. Its protein product is CASSSPGLGSYEQYF.

CDR3 in amino acids: CASSDTRATNEKLFF. CDR3 coding DNA: TGTGCCAGCAGTGACACACGAGCTACTAATGAAAAACTGTTTTTT. The chain couples TRBV25-1 to TRBJ1-4; D is undetermined. This CDR3 has 15 amino acids. Germline CDR1 and CDR2: MGHDK and SYGVNS. V was trimmed by 3 bases and J by 2 bases, leaving 10 bases between them.

This clonotype was seen ten or more times. This rearrangement joins TRBV5-1 to TRBJ2-1; D unresolved. Trimming removed 1 base at V and 6 bases at J, with 8 bases between. This CDR3 is 13 amino acids long. Germline V gene data show CDR1 as SGHRS and CDR2 as YFSETQ. CDR3 in DNA: TGCGCCAGCAGCTTGTCTGGTGGCAATGAGCAGTTCTTC. Encoded protein: CASSLSGGNEQFF.

In this sample, this clonotype turned up a few times. The chain employs TRBV12-3 or TRBV12-4 and TRBJ2-3; 8 bases are a match to TRBD2. CDR3 length: 15 residues. V gave up 3 bases and J gave up 0 bases; unmatched junction bases: 2. The CDR3 region has the DNA TGTGCCAGCAGTTTCCCTAGCGGGAGCACAGATACGCAGTATTTT. As protein: CASSFPSGSTDTQYF.

This clonotype was seen only a few times. The rearrangement links TRBV28 to TRBJ2-7; 11 bases line up with TRBD2. The CDR3 has 16 residues. V gave up 5 bases and J gave up 2 bases; unmatched junction bases: 8. Looked up from germline, CDR1 is MDHEN and CDR2 is SYDVKM. The CDR3 region is CASSGPSGRPTYEQYF. The CDR3 DNA is TGTGCCAGCAGTGGCCCTAGCGGGAGGCCCACCTACGAGCAGTACTTC.

The gene calls are TRBV24-1 and TRBJ1-1, with D uncertain. Germline V gives CDR1 KGHDR, CDR2 SFDVKD. V was pared by 5 bases and J by 11 bases, with 14 bases between. The CDR3 loop spans 12 amino acids. For the CDR3, the DNA is TGTGCCACCAGTGGTGTTGACGGGAATGCTTTCTTT. It translates to CATSGVDGNAFF.

A few counts support this clonotype. The genes are TRBV20-1 and TRBJ2-3, with TRBD2 matching over 12 bases. Germline values: CDR1 DFQATT, CDR2 SNEGSKA (reference sequence). Trimming removed 5 bases from V and 4 bases from J; junction bases left unmatched: 10. The CDR3 extends over 16 amino acids. The CDR3 reads CSAPGTSGLHADTQYF. CDR3 coding DNA: TGCAGTGCTCCCGGGACTAGCGGGTTACACGCAGATACGCAGTATTTT.

This clonotype was detected only a few times. This chain uses TRBV5-4 with TRBJ1-1; the D gene is possibly TRBD1 (5 bases). This CDR3 has 14 residues. Germline V gene sequence: CDR1 SGHNT, CDR2 YYREEE (reference sequence). Trimming shortened V by 0 bases and J by 2 bases, and 8 bases separated the two germline ends. CDR3 in DNA: TGTGCCAGCAGCTTGGCAGGGATAAACACTGAAGCTTTCTTT. It encodes CASSLAGINTEAFF. The complete variable domain, with remaining parts taken from reference TRBV5-4 and TRBJ1-1, reads ETGVTQSPTHLIKTRGQQVTLRCSSQSGHNTVSWYQQALGQGPQFIFQYYREEENGRGNFPPRFSGLQFPNYSSELNVNALELDDSALYLCASSLAGINTEAFFGQGTRLTVV.

This clonotype was found many times. The gene calls are TRBV20-1 and TRBJ2-5, with D possibly TRBD2 on 5 matching bases. Germline-derived CDR1 and CDR2 are DFQATT and SNEGSKA (reference sequence). The CDR3 runs to 15 residues. V lost 4 bases, J lost 4 bases, and 19 bases lay in between. In DNA form, the CDR3 reads TGCAGTGCTAACGCTCTACGGGGTTTGGTAGAGACCCAGTACTTC. Its translation: CSANALRGLVETQYF.

This clonotype showed up many times. The chain employs TRBV5-1 and TRBJ2-1; TRBD2 agrees at 14 bases. CDR3 length equals 15 residues. The V and J ends lost 3 bases and 7 bases, in that order; junction bases with no gene match: 3. Germline V lookup: CDR1 SGHRS, CDR2 YFSETQ. The CDR3: CASSWGLAGVNEQFF. The CDR3 region has the DNA TGCGCCAGCAGCTGGGGACTAGCGGGGGTGAATGAGCAGTTCTTC.

Only a few counts were recorded for this clonotype. The chain is built from TRBV7-2 and TRBJ2-7, with TRBD2 matching over 7 bases. The trim removed 3 bases at V and 3 bases at J, leaving 5 bases unmatched. The V gene's germline CDR1 is SGHTA and CDR2 FQGNSA. The CDR3 is made up of 14 amino acids. The CDR3 DNA sequence: TGTGCCAGCAGCTTGGGCGGGAGCTACTACGAGCAGTACTTC. Protein sequence: CASSLGGSYYEQYF. Filled out from reference TRBV7-2 and TRBJ2-7, the complete variable domain reads GAGVSQSPSNKVTEKGKDVELRCDPISGHTALYWYRQSLGQGLEFLIYFQGNSAPDKSGLPSDRFSAERTGGSVSTLTIQRTQQEDSAVYLCASSLGGSYYEQYFGPGTRLTVT.

The J gene is TRBJ2-5, the V gene TRBV20-1, with 7 bases identical to TRBD1. V was clipped by 3 bases and J by 5 bases; unmatched bases: 15. There are 16 residues in the CDR3. Germline V CDR1 and CDR2: DFQATT, SNEGSKA (reference sequence). The CDR3 bases are TGCAGTGCTAGTGGGGGACAGCCTAAAACGAGGGAGACCCAGTACTTC. This encodes CSASGGQPKTRETQYF.

The genes are TRBV28 and TRBJ2-3; TRBD2 matches 7 bases. There are 15 residues in the CDR3. Germline CDR1 MDHEN, CDR2 SYDVKM. V lost 2 bases and J lost 3; bases outside the gene matches: 5. DNA for the CDR3: TGTGCCAGCAGTTTACCGGGGGGAAGGACAGATACGCAGTATTTT. Amino acids: CASSLPGGRTDTQYF.

There are many counts of this clonotype. V and J are TRBV15 and TRBJ2-2; D not resolved. This CDR3 is 15 amino acids long. Per the germline V gene, CDR1 is LNHNV and CDR2 is YYDKDF (reference sequence). Trimming left V 3 bases short and J 7 bases short, with 15 bases between. The DNA of the CDR3 is TGTGCCACCAGCAGCCCCCTGCGAGGCGGCGGGGAGCTGTTTTTT. The encoded protein is CATSSPLRGGGELFF.

This clonotype was seen repeatedly, ten times or more. The rearrangement uses TRBV27 and TRBJ2-3; perhaps D is TRBD1 or TRBD2 (5 bases each). V was clipped by 4 bases and J by 6 bases, with 23 bases between them. Germline-derived CDR1 and CDR2 are MNHEY and SMNVEV (reference sequence). The CDR3 runs 17 residues. The CDR3 loop reads CASSWSRGRTLGDTQYF. CDR3 coding DNA: TGTGCCAGCAGTTGGTCCAGAGGGCGGACATTAGGTGATACGCAGTATTTT.